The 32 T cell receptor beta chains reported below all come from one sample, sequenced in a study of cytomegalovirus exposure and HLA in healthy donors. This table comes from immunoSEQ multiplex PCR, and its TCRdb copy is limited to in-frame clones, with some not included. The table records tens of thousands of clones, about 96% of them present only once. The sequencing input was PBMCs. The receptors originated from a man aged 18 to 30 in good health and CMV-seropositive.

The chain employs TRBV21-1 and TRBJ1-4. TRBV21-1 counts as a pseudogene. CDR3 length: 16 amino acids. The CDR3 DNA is TGTGCCAGCAGCAAAGTCGATCCGGGTTGTAATGAAAAACTGTTTTTT. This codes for CASSKVDPGCNEKLFF.

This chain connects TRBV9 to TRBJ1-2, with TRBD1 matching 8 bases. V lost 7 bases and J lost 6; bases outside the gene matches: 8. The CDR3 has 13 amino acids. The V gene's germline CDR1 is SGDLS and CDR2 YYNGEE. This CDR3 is CASGRTGRNGYTF. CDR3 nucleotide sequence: TGTGCCAGCGGACGGACAGGGCGGAATGGCTACACCTTC.

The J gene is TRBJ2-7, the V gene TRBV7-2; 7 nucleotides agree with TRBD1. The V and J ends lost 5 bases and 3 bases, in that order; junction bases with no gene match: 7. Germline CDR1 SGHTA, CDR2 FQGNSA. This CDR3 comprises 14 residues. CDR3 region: CASSPRQGIYEQYF. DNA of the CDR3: TGTGCCAGCAGCCCGAGACAGGGCATCTACGAGCAGTACTTC.

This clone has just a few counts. The CDR3 DNA follows: TGTGCCAGCAGCGAGGATAGTAGCCCGGTGAACACTGAAGCTTTCTTT. This gives the protein CASSEDSSPVNTEAFF. The chain has TRBV9 and TRBJ1-1; D is unclear. Trimming took off 3 bases at V and 0 bases at J, with 15 bases between the two ends. The CDR3 length is 16 residues. CDR1 and CDR2 (germline): SGDLS, YYNGEE.

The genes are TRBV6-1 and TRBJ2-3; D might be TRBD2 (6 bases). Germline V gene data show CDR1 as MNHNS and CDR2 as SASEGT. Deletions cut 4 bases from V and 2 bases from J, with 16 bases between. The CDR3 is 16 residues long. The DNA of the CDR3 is TGTGCCAGCAGTGCCACCGCGGGGTCCCTCACAGATACGCAGTATTTT. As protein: CASSATAGSLTDTQYF.

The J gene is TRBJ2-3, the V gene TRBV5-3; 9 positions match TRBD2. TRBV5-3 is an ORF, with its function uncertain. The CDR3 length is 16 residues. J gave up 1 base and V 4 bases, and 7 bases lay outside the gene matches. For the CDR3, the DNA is TGTGCCAGAAGCCTAGGGACTAGCAGAGGCACAGATACGCAGTATTTT. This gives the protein CARSLGTSRGTDTQYF.

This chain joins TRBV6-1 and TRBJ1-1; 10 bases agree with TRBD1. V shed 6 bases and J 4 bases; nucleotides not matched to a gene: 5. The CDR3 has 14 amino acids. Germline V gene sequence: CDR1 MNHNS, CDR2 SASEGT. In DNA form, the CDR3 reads TGTGCCAGCAGAATCCGGGACAGGGGCACTGAAGCTTTCTTT. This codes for CASRIRDRGTEAFF.

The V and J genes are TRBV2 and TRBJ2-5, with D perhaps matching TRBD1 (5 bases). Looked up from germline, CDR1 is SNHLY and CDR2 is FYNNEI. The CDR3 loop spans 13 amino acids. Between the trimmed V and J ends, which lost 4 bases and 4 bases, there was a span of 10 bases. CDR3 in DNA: TGTGCCAGCAGTGTAGAAGGGGCAGAGACCCAGTACTTC. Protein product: CASSVEGAETQYF.

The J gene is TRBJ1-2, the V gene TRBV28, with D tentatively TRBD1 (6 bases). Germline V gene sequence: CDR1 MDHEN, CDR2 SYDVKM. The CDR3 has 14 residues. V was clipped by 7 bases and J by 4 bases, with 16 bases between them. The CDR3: CASNHRVIFYGYTF. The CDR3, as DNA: TGTGCCAGCAACCACAGGGTAATTTTCTATGGCTACACCTTC.

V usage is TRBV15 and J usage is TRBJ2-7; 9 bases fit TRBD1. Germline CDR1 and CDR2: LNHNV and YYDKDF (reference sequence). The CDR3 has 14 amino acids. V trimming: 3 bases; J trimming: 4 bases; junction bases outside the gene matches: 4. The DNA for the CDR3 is TGTGCCACCAGCAGGGACAGGGGACCTTACGAGCAGTACTTC. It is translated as CATSRDRGPYEQYF.

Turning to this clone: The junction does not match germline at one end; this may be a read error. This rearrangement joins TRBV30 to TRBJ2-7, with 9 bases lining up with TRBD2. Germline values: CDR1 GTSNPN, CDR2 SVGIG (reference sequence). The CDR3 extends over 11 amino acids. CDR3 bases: TGTGCCTGGAGTGTAGAGTCTAGCGGGAACTTC. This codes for CAWSVESSGNF.

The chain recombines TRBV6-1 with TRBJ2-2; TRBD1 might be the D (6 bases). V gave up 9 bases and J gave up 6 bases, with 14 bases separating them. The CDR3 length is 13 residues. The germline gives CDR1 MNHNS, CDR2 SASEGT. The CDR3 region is CARGQGDAGELFF. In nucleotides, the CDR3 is TGTGCCAGGGGACAAGGGGACGCCGGGGAGCTGTTTTTT.

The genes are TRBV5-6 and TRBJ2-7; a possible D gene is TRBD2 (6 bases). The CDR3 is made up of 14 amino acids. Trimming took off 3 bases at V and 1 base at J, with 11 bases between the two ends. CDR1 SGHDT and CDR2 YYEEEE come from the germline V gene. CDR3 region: CASSWTGTSYEQYF. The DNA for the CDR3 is TGTGCCAGCAGCTGGACCGGGACTTCCTACGAGCAGTACTTC.

The CDR3: CASSLSSPGVTGELFF. The CDR3 region has the DNA TGTGCCAGCAGCTTGTCCTCGCCTGGAGTCACCGGGGAGCTGTTTTTT. The chain has TRBV5-6 and TRBJ2-2; no clear D gene. V shed 1 base and J shed 4 bases, with 14 bases lying between them. CDR1 and CDR2 (germline): SGHDT, YYEEEE. CDR3 length: 16 residues.

The CDR3 is CASSTTGGAETQYF. For the CDR3, the DNA is TGTGCCAGCAGTACGACAGGGGGCGCAGAGACCCAGTACTTC. The chain couples TRBV6-5 to TRBJ2-5; TRBD1 agrees at 10 bases. Germline CDR1 and CDR2: MNHEY and SVGAGI. This CDR3 has 14 amino acids. V shed 5 bases, J shed 4 bases, and the junction held 4 bases outside the gene matches.

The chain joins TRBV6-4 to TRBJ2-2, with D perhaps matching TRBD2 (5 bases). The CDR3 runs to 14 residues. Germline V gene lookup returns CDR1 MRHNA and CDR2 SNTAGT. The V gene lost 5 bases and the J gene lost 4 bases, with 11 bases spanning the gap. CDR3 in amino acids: CASSQGRGTGELFF. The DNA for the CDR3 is TGTGCCAGCAGTCAAGGGAGAGGCACCGGGGAGCTGTTTTTT.

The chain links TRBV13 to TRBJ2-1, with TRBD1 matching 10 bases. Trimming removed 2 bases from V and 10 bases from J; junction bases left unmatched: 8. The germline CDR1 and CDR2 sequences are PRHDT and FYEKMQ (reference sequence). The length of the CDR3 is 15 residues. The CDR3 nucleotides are TGTGCCAGCAGCTTATATGGGACAGGGGCCCAGGAGCAGTTCTTC. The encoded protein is CASSLYGTGAQEQFF.

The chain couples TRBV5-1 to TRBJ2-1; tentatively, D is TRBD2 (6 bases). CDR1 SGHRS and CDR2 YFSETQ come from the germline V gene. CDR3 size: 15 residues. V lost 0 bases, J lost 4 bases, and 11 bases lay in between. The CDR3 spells CASSLGVADYNEQFF. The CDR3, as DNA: TGCGCCAGCAGCTTGGGAGTAGCGGATTACAATGAGCAGTTCTTC. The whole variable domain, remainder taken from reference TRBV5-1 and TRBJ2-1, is KAGVTQTPRYLIKTRGQQVTLSCSPISGHRSVSWYQQTPGQGLQFLFEYFSETQRNKGNFPGRFSGRQFSNSRSEMNVSTLELGDSALYLCASSLGVADYNEQFFGPGTRLTVL.

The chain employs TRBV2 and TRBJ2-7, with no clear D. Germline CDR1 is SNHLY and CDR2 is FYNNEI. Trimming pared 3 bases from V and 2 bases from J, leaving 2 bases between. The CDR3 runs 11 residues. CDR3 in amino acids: CASSDTYEQYF. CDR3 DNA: TGTGCCAGCAGTGATACCTACGAGCAGTACTTC.

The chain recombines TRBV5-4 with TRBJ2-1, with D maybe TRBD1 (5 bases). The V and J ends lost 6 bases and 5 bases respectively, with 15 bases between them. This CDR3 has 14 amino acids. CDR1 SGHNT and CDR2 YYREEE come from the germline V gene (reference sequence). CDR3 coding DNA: TGTGCCAGCACCTCCGAGTGGACAAACAATGAGCAGTTCTTC. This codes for CASTSEWTNNEQFF. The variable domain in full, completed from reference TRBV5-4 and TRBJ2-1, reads ETGVTQSPTHLIKTRGQQVTLRCSSQSGHNTVSWYQQALGQGPQFIFQYYREEENGRGNFPPRFSGLQFPNYSSELNVNALELDDSALYLCASTSEWTNNEQFFGPGTRLTVL.

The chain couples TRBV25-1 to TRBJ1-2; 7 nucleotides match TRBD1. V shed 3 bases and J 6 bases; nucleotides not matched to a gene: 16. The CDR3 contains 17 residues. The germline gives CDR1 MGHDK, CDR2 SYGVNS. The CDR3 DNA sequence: TGTGCCAGCAGTGACTCCGGGACAGCCCTTTTAGTGCATGGCTACACCTTC. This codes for CASSDSGTALLVHGYTF.

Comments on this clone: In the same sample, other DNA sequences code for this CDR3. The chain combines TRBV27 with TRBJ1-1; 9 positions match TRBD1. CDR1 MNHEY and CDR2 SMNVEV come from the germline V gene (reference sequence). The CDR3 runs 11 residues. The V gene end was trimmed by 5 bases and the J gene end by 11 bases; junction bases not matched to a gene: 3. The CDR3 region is CASSPGQGAFF. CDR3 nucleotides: TGTGCCAGCAGTCCTGGACAGGGGGCTTTCTTT.

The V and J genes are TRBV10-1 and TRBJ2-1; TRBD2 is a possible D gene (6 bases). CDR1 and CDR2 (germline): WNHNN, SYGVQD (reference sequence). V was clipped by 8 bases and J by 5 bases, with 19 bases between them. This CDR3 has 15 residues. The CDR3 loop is CASQARVGLHNEQFF. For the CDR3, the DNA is TGCGCCAGCCAAGCTCGAGTGGGACTCCACAATGAGCAGTTCTTC.

The CDR3 loop is CASSFSFTDTQYF. In nucleotides, the CDR3 is TGTGCCAGCAGCTTTTCCTTCACAGATACGCAGTATTTT. The rearrangement uses TRBV11-2 and TRBJ2-3; D remains unclear. Trimming left V 3 bases short and J 2 bases short, with 6 bases between. CDR3 length: 13 amino acids. From germline, CDR1 is SGHAT and CDR2 FQNNGV.

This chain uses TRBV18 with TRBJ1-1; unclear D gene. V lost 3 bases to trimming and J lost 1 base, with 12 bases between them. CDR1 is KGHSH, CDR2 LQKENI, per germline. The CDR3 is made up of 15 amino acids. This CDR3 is CASSPLESRNTEAFF. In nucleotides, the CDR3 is TGTGCCAGCTCACCCCTGGAGAGTAGGAACACTGAAGCTTTCTTT.

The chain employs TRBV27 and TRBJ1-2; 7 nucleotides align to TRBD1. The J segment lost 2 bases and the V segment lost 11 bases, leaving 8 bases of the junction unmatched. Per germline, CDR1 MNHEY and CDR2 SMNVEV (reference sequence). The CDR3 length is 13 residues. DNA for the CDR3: TGTGCCTGCCGGGACAGACAAAACTATGGCTACACCTTC. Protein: CACRDRQNYGYTF.

The CDR3 DNA reads TGTGCCAGCAGTCCAGACAGGGGCTACAATGAGCAGTTCTTC. It specifies CASSPDRGYNEQFF. The chain recombines TRBV6-1 with TRBJ2-1, with 8 positions matching TRBD1. V dropped 5 bases and J dropped 3; count of bases not matched to a gene: 3. The length of the CDR3 is 14 residues. Germline-derived CDR1 and CDR2 are MNHNS and SASEGT.

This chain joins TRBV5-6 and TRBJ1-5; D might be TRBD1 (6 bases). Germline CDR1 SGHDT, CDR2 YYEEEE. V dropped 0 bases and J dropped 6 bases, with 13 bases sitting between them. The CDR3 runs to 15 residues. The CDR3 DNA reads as TGTGCCAGCAGCTTGGATCGGGGGGCGAGTCAGCCCCAGCATTTT. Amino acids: CASSLDRGASQPQHF.

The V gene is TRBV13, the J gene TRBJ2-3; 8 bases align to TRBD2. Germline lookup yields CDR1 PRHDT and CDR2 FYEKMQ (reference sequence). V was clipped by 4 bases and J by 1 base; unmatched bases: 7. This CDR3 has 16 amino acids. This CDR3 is CASSSLPAGGTDTQYF. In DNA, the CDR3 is TGTGCCAGCAGCTCCCTGCCAGCGGGAGGCACAGATACGCAGTATTTT.

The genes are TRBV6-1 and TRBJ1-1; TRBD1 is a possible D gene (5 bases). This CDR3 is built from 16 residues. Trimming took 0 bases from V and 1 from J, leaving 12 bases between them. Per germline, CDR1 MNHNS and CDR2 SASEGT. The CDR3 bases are TGTGCCAGCAGTGAAGCGAGTGGGGGGGGGAACACTGAAGCTTTCTTT. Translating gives CASSEASGGGNTEAFF.

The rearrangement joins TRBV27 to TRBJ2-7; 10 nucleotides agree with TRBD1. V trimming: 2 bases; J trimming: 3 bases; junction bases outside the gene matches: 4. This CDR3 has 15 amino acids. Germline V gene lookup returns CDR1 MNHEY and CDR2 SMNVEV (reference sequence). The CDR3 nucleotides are TGTGCCAGCAGTTTAACGGGACAGGGGTTCTACGAGCAGTACTTC. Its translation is CASSLTGQGFYEQYF.

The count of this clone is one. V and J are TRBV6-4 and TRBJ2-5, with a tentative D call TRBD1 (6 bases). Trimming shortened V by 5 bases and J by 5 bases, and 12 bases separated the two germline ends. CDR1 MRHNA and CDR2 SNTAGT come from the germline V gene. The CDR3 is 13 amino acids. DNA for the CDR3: TGTGCCAGCAGTCCCCTCCAGGGGGAGACCCAGTACTTC. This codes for CASSPLQGETQYF.